The subject of this entry is one T cell receptor (beta chain). Antigen: not known. These data come from a study of vaccination and CD4 T cells after COVID-19. With the Oncomine TCR Beta short-read assay, DNA from cultured CD4+ T cells was sequenced. TCRdb redid the calling of the PCR reads with MiXCR, one entry per CDR3 protein. The profile shows roughly 14,000 distinct CDR3 sequences, roughly 53% of them singletons. Treatment of the sample: approximately nine-day PBMC culture with coronavirus spike peptide pools or control peptides (ViraFEST assay). ViraFEST stimulated the growth of antigen-specific T cells using peptide pools and subsequently profiled their TCRs by sequencing. The CDR3 consists of 14 residues. Germline V gene lookup returns CDR1 MDHEN and CDR2 SYDVKM. The V end was cut by 4 bases, the J end by 6 bases, with 13 bases between.

The clonotype comes from a human donor who had recovered from COVID-19. The sequencing input was CD4+ T cells from blood, cultured in vitro. The rearrangement joins TRBV28 to TRBJ1-5; tentatively, D is TRBD1 (5 bases). CDR3 region: CASSSGRAGQPQHF. DNA of the CDR3: TGTGCCAGCAGTTCGGGCAGGGCGGGTCAGCCCCAGCATTTT.